This TCR beta chain was found in a study of T cells in narcolepsy. With regard to this clone: Its antigen is undetermined.

Findings of the study overall: Autoreactive HCRT-specific and TRIB2-specific clonotypes were marked in same-patient CSF-versus-blood CD4+ comparisons. Autoreactive clone sequences were missing from some blood memory CD4+ repertoires.

Libraries were prepared by immunoSEQ multiplex PCR; TCRdb keeps only in-frame clonotypes and omits some of them. The sample holds about 32,000 clones, around 90% seen once. The specimen was CD45RA- memory CD4+ T cells from PBMCs. This clonotype was obtained from a human donor with narcolepsy.

This chain's CDR3 is CASSWGTSGRASQETQYF. CDR3 coding DNA: TGTGCCAGCAGCTGGGGAACTAGCGGGAGGGCGAGTCAAGAGACCCAGTACTTC. The chain uses TRBV11-2 and TRBJ2-5; the match to TRBD2 covers 13 bases. Germline-derived CDR1 and CDR2 are SGHAT and FQNNGV. The CDR3 runs to 18 residues. V shed 4 bases and J 2 bases; nucleotides not matched to a gene: 10.